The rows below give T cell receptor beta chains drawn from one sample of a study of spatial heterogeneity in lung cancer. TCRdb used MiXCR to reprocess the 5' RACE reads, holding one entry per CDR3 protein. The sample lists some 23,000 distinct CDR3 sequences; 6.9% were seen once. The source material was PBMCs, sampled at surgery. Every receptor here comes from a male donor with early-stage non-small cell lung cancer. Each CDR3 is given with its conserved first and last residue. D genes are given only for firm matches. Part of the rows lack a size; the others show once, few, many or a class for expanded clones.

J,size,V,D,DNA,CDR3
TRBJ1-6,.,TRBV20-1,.,TGCAGTGCTAGAGCTGTTAATTCACCCCTCCACTTT,CSARAVNSPLHF
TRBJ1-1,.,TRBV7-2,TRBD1,TGTGCCAGCAGCCTGTCGACAGGGATGAACACTGAAGCTTTCTTT,CASSLSTGMNTEAFF
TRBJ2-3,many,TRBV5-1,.,TGCGCCAGCAGCTTGGACGGGGCCCCAGATACGCAGTATTTT,CASSLDGAPDTQYF
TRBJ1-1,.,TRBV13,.,TGTGCCAGCACCCCATCCCCGGACAGCTACACTGAAGCTTTCTTT,CASTPSPDSYTEAFF
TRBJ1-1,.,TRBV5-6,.,TGTGCCAGCAGCGTAAAATTCACTGAAGCTTTCTTT,CASSVKFTEAFF
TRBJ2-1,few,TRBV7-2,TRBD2,TGTGCCAGCAGCTTTCAGGCGGGGGGTTCATATGAGCAGTTCTTC,CASSFQAGGSYEQFF
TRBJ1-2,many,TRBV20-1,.,TGCAGTGCCACGTGGGCAGGGACTCATGGCTACACCTTC,CSATWAGTHGYTF
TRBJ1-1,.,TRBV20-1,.,TGCAGGGCACCTGGAGCTTTCTTT,CRAPGAFF
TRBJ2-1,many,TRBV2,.,TGTGCCAGCCCCATGAGTCGCGGCCCCGAGCAGTTCTTC,CASPMSRGPEQFF
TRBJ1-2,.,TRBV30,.,TGTGCCTGGAGTGACTTAACCGCTACCTATGGCTACACCTTC,CAWSDLTATYGYTF
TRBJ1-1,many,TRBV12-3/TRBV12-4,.,TGTGCCAGCAGTCCAAGGGGACCTATGAACACTGAAGCTTTCTTT,CASSPRGPMNTEAFF
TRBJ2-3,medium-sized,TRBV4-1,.,TGCGCCAGCAGCTCAGGCCCTCGGGAGCGGAAAGATACGCAGTATTTT,CASSSGPRERKDTQYF
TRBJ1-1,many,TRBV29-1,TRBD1,TGCAGCGTCTCCATTTCCGGGACAGGGGGCACTGAAGCTTTCTTT,CSVSISGTGGTEAFF
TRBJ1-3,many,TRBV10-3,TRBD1,TGTGCCATCAGTCAGACAGGGACAACCGGCTACTCTGGAAACACCATATATTTT,CAISQTGTTGYSGNTIYF
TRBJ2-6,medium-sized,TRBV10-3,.,TGTGCCATCAGTGAGTCCAGGACTGGGGCCAACGTCCTGACTTTC,CAISESRTGANVLTF
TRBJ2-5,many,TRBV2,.,TGTGCCAGCAGTTCGGGACGAGAGACCCAGTACTTC,CASSSGRETQYF
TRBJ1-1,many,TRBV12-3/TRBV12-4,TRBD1,TGTGCCAGCAGCAACAGGGGCATATGGACTGAAGCTTTCTTT,CASSNRGIWTEAFF
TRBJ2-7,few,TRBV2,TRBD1,TGTGCCAGCAGCCGGACAGGGGATTTTGAGCAGTACTTC,CASSRTGDFEQYF
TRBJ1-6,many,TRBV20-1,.,TGCAGTGCCGTCCTGGGGGCTGAAATTTCACCCCTCCACTTT,CSAVLGAEISPLHF
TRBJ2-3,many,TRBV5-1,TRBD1,TGCGCCAGCAGCTTGGACAGGGGTGACACAGATACGCAGTATTTT,CASSLDRGDTDTQYF
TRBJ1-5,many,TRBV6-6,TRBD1,TGTGCCAGCCTCCCAGGGGGTAGGAATCAGCCCCAGCATTTT,CASLPGGRNQPQHF
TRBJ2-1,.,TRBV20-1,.,TGCAGTGCTCCTCGTCAGCCAGGCTCCAATGAGCAGTTCTTC,CSAPRQPGSNEQFF
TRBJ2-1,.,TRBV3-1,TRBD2,TGTGCCAGCAGCCAAGATGGGGGGGGCTCCTACAATGAGCAGTTCTTC,CASSQDGGGSYNEQFF
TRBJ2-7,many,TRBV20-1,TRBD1,TGCAGTGCGTACAGACAGGGGGCTACCTACGAGCAGTACTTC,CSAYRQGATYEQYF
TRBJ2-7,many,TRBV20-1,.,TGCAGTGCTGTCCGACCGGGGAGCTCCTACGAGCAGTACTTC,CSAVRPGSSYEQYF
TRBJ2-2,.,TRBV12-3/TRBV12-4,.,TGTGCCAGAGCACGATGGGGGAACACCGGGGAGCTGTTTTTT,CARARWGNTGELFF
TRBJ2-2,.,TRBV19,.,TGTGCCAGTGGCGAAGGGATGGCCGGGGAGCTGTTTTTT,CASGEGMAGELFF
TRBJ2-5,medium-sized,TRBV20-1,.,TGCAGTGCTAGAGTTAGCCGGGCCCAAGAGACCCAGTACTTC,CSARVSRAQETQYF
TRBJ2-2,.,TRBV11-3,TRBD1,TGTGCCAGCAGCTTCGTCACAGGGGCGTCGAGGACCGGGGAGCTGTTTTTT,CASSFVTGASRTGELFF
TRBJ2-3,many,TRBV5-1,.,TGCGCCAGCAGCTTGTTAAGGACCACAGATACGCAGTATTTT,CASSLLRTTDTQYF
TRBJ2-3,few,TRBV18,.,TGTGCCAGCTCACCATTTGGGACTCCAGACCTCACAGATACGCAGTATTTT,CASSPFGTPDLTDTQYF
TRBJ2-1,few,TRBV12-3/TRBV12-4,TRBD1,TGTGCCAGCAGGCCCGGGACAGGGATAATGAATGAGCAGTTCTTC,CASRPGTGIMNEQFF
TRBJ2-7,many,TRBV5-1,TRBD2,TGCGCCAGCAGCTATAGACCCGGGACTAGCAGCTACGAGCAGTACTTC,CASSYRPGTSSYEQYF
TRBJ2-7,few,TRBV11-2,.,TGTGCCAGCAGCTTAGCCGTCAGGCGAGATGAGCAGTACTTC,CASSLAVRRDEQYF
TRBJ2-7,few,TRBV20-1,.,TGCAGTGCTAGAGGCGGGACAGCCTCAAGGTCCTACGAGCAGTACTTC,CSARGGTASRSYEQYF
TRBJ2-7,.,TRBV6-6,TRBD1,TGTGCCAGCACCGAAAGACAGGGGGCCAGGGACGAGCAGTACTTC,CASTERQGARDEQYF
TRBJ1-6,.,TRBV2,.,TGTGCCAGCAGTGCGGGGTCCCGCTCACCCCTCCACTTT,CASSAGSRSPLHF
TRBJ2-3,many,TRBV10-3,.,TGTGCCATCAAGGGGCTGGCGGATACGCAGTATTTT,CAIKGLADTQYF
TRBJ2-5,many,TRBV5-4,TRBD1,TGTGCCAGCAGCCGGGACAGGGGAGGCCAAGAGACCCAGTACTTC,CASSRDRGGQETQYF
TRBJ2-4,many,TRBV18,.,TGTGCCAGCTCACCCGCACTAGTAGCCAAAAACATTCAGTACTTC,CASSPALVAKNIQYF
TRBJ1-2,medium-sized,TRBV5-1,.,TGCGCCAGCAGCTATGGGAGGGGTAACGGCTACACCTTC,CASSYGRGNGYTF
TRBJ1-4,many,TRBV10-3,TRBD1,TGTGCCATCAGTGAGAGGACAGGTTTTAATGAAAAACTGTTTTTT,CAISERTGFNEKLFF
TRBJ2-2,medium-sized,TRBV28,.,TGTGCCAGCAGTCCTCCTGGAATGGCGGCAACCGGGGAGCTGTTTTTT,CASSPPGMAATGELFF
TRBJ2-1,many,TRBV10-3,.,TGTGCCATCAGCACTGATACCTACAATGAGCAGTTCTTC,CAISTDTYNEQFF
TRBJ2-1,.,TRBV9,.,TGTGCCAGCAGCGTAGAAGTTTACCCGAGCTCCTACAATGAGCAGTTCTTC,CASSVEVYPSSYNEQFF
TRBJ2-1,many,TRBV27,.,TGTGCCAGCAGTTTAAGGGGGGTGGAGCAGTTCTTC,CASSLRGVEQFF
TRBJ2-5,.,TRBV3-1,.,TGTGCCAGCAGCCAATCAAGACGGAAAGAGACCCAGTACTTC,CASSQSRRKETQYF
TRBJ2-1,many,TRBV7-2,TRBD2,TGTGCCAGCAGCGGGAGCGGGGGTTATTTCTACAATGAGCAGTTCTTC,CASSGSGGYFYNEQFF
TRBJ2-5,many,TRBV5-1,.,TGCGCCAGCAGCTTGGAGGCAGGGTGGGAGACCCAGTACTTC,CASSLEAGWETQYF
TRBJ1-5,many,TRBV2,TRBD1,TGTGCCGGGTCACAGGGGGCGGGTCAGCCCCAGCATTTT,CAGSQGAGQPQHF
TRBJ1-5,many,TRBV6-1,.,TGTGCCAGCATTGAGCAGACGGTGGGCAATCAGCCCCAGCATTTT,CASIEQTVGNQPQHF
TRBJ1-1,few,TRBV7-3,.,TGTGCCAGCAGCTTAAAGAGGGGCCACCAAGCTTTCTTT,CASSLKRGHQAFF
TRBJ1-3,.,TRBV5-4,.,TGTGCCAGCAGCTTGTCCACTGGAGCTAACTCTGGAAACACCATATATTTT,CASSLSTGANSGNTIYF
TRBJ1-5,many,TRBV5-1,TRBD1,TGCGCCAGCAGCTTGGAAGGGGGCAGGGGTCAGCCCCAGCATTTT,CASSLEGGRGQPQHF
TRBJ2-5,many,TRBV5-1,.,TGCGCCAGCAGCTTGGCCATGGAGACCCAGTACTTC,CASSLAMETQYF
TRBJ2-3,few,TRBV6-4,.,TGTGCCAGCAGTCTAGACCCGGGGGTCAGAGATACGCAGTATTTT,CASSLDPGVRDTQYF
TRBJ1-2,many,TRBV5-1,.,TGCGCCAGCAGCCGTACCCCAGACAGGACAAACTATGGCTACACCTTC,CASSRTPDRTNYGYTF